These 5 T cell receptor beta chains were sequenced from one sample in a study of T cells in Graves' hyperthyroidism and ophthalmopathy. Amplification yielded TCR beta CDR3 regions, with RNA transcripts as the source. When the TCR CDR3 underwent first-round RT-PCR, the HTBI primer set was used. Each CDR3 protein is one row after TCRdb ran MiXCR on the multiplex PCR reads. Among roughly 500,000 distinct CDR3 sequences listed, more than 11% were seen once. Sequencing used blood. The receptors originated from a woman aged 25-40 years with Graves' hyperthyroidism that later progressed to Graves' ophthalmopathy.

In its sample, this clonotype was seen a few times. The V gene is TRBV29-1, the J gene TRBJ2-7; 7 bases fit TRBD1. Trimming cost V 7 bases and J 2 bases; bases outside gene matches: 5. The CDR3 is 12 amino acids. Germline V gives CDR1 SQVTM, CDR2 ANQGSEA. The CDR3 sequence is CSASGTAYEQYF. CDR3 DNA: TGCAGCGCCTCCGGGACAGCCTACGAGCAGTACTTC.

In this sample, this clonotype turned up many times. The V call is TRBV3-1, the J call TRBJ1-5, with no clear D. The V end lost 0 bases, the J end lost 2 bases, and 14 bases lay between the germline ends. Germline V gene sequence: CDR1 LGHDT, CDR2 YNNKEL (reference sequence). The CDR3 is made up of 17 amino acids. CDR3 sequence (DNA): TGTGCCAGCAGCCAAGACAGGCGGGGAGTTGGCAATCAGCCCCAGCATTTT. The encoded protein is CASSQDRRGVGNQPQHF.

The chain joins TRBV7-8 to TRBJ2-1; no clear D. Trimming shortened V by 0 bases and J by 5 bases, and 11 bases separated the two germline ends. This CDR3 has 15 amino acids. The germline V gene encodes CDR1 SGHVS and CDR2 FQNEAQ. CDR3 nucleotides: TGTGCCAGCAGCTTAGCGAGGTTGGGCCACAATGAGCAGTTCTTC. Protein product: CASSLARLGHNEQFF. Supplemented by reference TRBV7-8 and TRBJ2-1, the full variable domain reads GAGVSQSPRYKVAKRGQDVALRCDPISGHVSLFWYQQALGQGPEFLTYFQNEAQLDKSGLPSDRFFAERPEGSVSTLKIQRTQQEDSAVYLCASSLARLGHNEQFFGPGTRLTVL.

This clonotype came up many times. The chain has TRBV11-2 and TRBJ1-3; no firm D call. With 5 bases removed from V and 8 bases from J, the gap between germline ends came to 16 bases. This CDR3 region has 14 residues. Germline CDR1 reads SGHAT; CDR2 reads FQNNGV. As DNA, the CDR3 is TGTGCCAGCAGCGTAACATCCTCGCTGGACACCATATATTTT. Translating it yields CASSVTSSLDTIYF. Based on the CDR3 plus reference TRBV11-2 and TRBJ1-3, the full variable domain is EAGVAQSPRYKIIEKRQSVAFWCNPISGHATLYWYQQILGQGPKLLIQFQNNGVVDDSQLPKDRFSAERLKGVDSTLKIQPAKLEDSAVYLCASSVTSSLDTIYFGEGSWLTVV.

About this clonotype: Germline and junction disagree at one end, which may indicate a read error. This chain links TRBV5-1 with TRBJ1-4; no reliable D call. The CDR3 consists of 12 residues. Germline V gene data show CDR1 as SGHRS and CDR2 as YFSETQ. CDR3 region: CASSSTNGKLFF. As DNA, the CDR3 is TGCGCCAGCAGCTCAACTAATGGAAAACTGTTTTTT.